This T cell receptor beta chain was observed in a study of blood T cell repertoires in COVID-19. At the level of the study: COVID-19 samples collected from the United States, Italy and Spain covered acute and convalescent phases. In each case, the material was cDNA or gDNA derived from T cells, B-cell-depleted T cells, or PBMCs.

This CDR3 is built from 18 residues. The ends were cut back, 1 base at V and 4 bases at J, with 22 bases in the middle. Looked up from germline, CDR1 is SGHTA and CDR2 is FQGNSA. Per the authors' pipeline: The assay estimated nucleated cells by amplifying reference gene primers. Clones were read by immunoSEQ multiplex PCR, and TCRdb kept only the in-frame ones, dropping some. The V and J calls and clone size were taken over from that table, and D and trimming were inferred from the DNA. This sample carries 130,000 or so clones, 70% to 90% of them seen once, and the ten largest clones take approximately 16%.

This clonotype was obtained from a woman aged 45-60 years who had recovered from COVID-19. The J gene is TRBJ1-2, the V gene TRBV7-2; TRBD1 is a possible D gene (5 bases). Sequenced sample: peripheral blood. The CDR3 region is CASSLEKGSRAGGYGYTF. In DNA, the CDR3 is TGTGCCAGCAGCTTAGAAAAGGGATCCAGGGCCGGGGGCTATGGCTACACCTTC.